Sequencing of this TCR beta chain was carried out in a study of shared clonotypes between healthy human individuals (dated by TCRdb to 2019 to 2021). Study-level background: The cohort included three men and a couple of women between 18 and 49 years of age. For each donor, CD4 naive and CD4 memory were each run on three plates, CD8 naive on two plates, and CD8 memory on one plate. Different laboratories and diverse techniques were used to prepare libraries and sequence TCR repertoires, to increase sequencing depth and limit assay-specific biases. To estimate repertoire size and how much clonotypes are shared between individuals, the study performed deep sequencing of blood TCR repertoires from about 5 healthy adults. Leukapheresis yielded between about 0.94 and 10 billion PBMCs per donor.

Reading from cysteine to phenylalanine, the CDR3 counts 14 amino acids. Of all the DNA, just the CDR3 is kept, 42 bases in frame from base 1. Sequences MGHRA (CDR1) and YSYEKL (CDR2) are obtained from the germline V gene. The junction shows trimming of 1 base on V and 0 bases on J, plus 7 bases between the germline ends. Details on this clone: It lacks a known antigen. No base quality information exists; no much larger clone differs at one position.

Overall study results and their limits: Rarefaction of sorted-subset datasets indicated incomplete sequencing despite the large sequencing depth. Sampling was limited to blood, and TCR repertoires in tissue likely differ from TCR repertoires in blood. About 4.5% of naive CD4, 3.5% of naive CD8, approximately 2.2% of memory CD4, and about 0.4% of memory CD8 clonotypes were shared across a few donors. Based on pairwise subsampling, the degree of clonotype sharing among donors was expected to be affected by sequencing depth. Because the study included only a small number of donors, the genetic and exposure-history diversity represented was limited. Estimated clonotype richness was generally larger for naive than for memory subsets. Compared with non-shared clonotypes, the clonotypes found in all four sorted-subset donors had higher generation probabilities.

Using the deep immunoSEQ assay, multiplex PCR amplified TCR CDR3 regions from genomic DNA. Extracted genomic DNA from each cell subset was spread evenly across all wells of several immunoSEQ 96-well plates, with each plate serving as a replicate. Each replicate PCR for sorted subsets received 200 ng genomic DNA, equal to roughly 30,000 T cell genomes. Purified libraries were measured with a Qubit 3.0 fluorometer, size-checked on a Bioanalyzer 2100, and measured again with the KAPA Library Quantification kit. Every immunoSEQ 96-well plate was sequenced on a separate single-read 150-cycle Illumina NextSeq 550 flow cell. From the authors' description of their analysis: Because the immunoSEQ output held only junctional sequences and lacked quality scores, the filtering could not match the filtering applied to full-length reads. To assign V/J genes and CDR3, sequences were annotated against IMGT germline references using PyIR, a Python wrapper for IgBLAST v1.9. Any read was removed if the V/J assignment was weak (E-value above 1e-6), the CDR3 was missing, or the read contained stop codons, out-of-frame junctions, or ambiguous translated residues. V3J clonotypes were defined as sequences sharing the same inferred V gene, J gene, and CDR3 amino acid sequence. To compute the percentage overlap between repertoires, the number of shared unique clonotypes was divided by the size of the smaller repertoire. Repertoire richness was assessed with RTK rarefaction, the Chao1 estimator, and Recon v2.1 estimates of unobserved clonotypes. Generation probabilities were computed with OLGA for all TCRbeta clonotypes obtained by the gDNA method from several donors. The table was pulled from immuneACCESS by TCRdb, which kept in-frame rearrangements only. Such tables lose some clones; where checked, under half of the loss comes from unresolved V genes, and the rest has no known cause. V and J calls and clone size are copied from that table; D and trimming were computed from the DNA. The sample contains about 2.2 million clones, around 93% of them found a single time. The top ten clonotypes cover under 2% of the sample.

For the CD8 naive samples, CD45RO-negative cells were positively selected for CCR7, yielding a CD45RA+CCR7+ population from which TemRA cells were excluded. Donors were healthy HIV-negative adults with no recently reported acute infections or vaccinations. Only Caucasian adults living in Nashville, Tennessee, USA were represented among the donors. Blood was collected by leukapheresis, and PBMCs were isolated by Ficoll-Histopaque density gradient centrifugation and then cryopreserved in liquid nitrogen vapor phase. Analytical flow cytometry was used to check the purity and quantity of each magnetically sorted T cell population. From each sorted fraction, genomic DNA was isolated and quantified by UV absorbance on a Nanodrop 2000c.

The sequencing sample was made of naive CD8+ T cells from PBMCs. Read against the paper, the sample's cell subset or site label means: CD45RA+CCR7+. The receptor was derived from a man younger than 35 in good health. Some clones in this sample may be carry-over from other donors' samples. The chain employs TRBV4-1 and TRBJ2-7, and the D gene may be TRBD2, 5 bases matching. The encoded CDR3 is CASSQGAGSYEQYF. The sequence in DNA is TGCGCCAGCAGCCAAGGGGCGGGCTCCTACGAGCAGTACTTC.